Listed here is a single T cell receptor (beta chain). Using immunoSEQ multiplex PCR, the repertoire was profiled, and TCRdb retains in-frame clones only, with some absent. In the table there are some 150,000 clones, about 94% of which are singletons. The sample belongs to a study of control samples from healthy donors and cancer patients. The CDR3 has 15 amino acids. Germline-derived CDR1 and CDR2 are SNHLY and FYNNEI. Losses at the gene ends were 4 bases for V and 0 bases for J; bases not matched to a gene: 2. This chain joins TRBV2 and TRBJ1-1, with TRBD1 matching over 10 bases. The clonotype originates from a man aged 35-49 years in good health. The specimen sequenced was blood. CDR3 DNA sequence: TGTGCCAGCAGTGGACAGGGGGCGTTGAACACTGAAGCTTTCTTT. It codes for CASSGQGALNTEAFF.